The rows below give T cell receptor beta chains drawn from one sample of a study of blood T cell repertoires in COVID-19. Data came from immunoSEQ multiplex PCR; TCRdb stores just in-frame clones and leaves some out. The table includes fewer than 700,000 clones, around 90% detected once. The material sequenced was peripheral blood. The receptors derive from a woman between 45 and 60 years old with COVID-19, enrolled during active disease. The conserved cysteine and the conserved F or W are not part of the CDR3 here. Each record gives: J gene, V gene, clone size, CDR3 protein. For some rows the clone size is stated as once, few or many, or as a class when expanded; others skip it.

>TRBJ1-5|TRBV24-1|few
ATSDSPSGQLSFNQPQH
>TRBJ2-3|TRBV2|once
ASFGGGSTDTQY
>TRBJ2-3|TRBV27|.
ASSPYRGDTQY
>TRBJ1-1|TRBV5-4|.
ASSLQGGGNTEAF
>TRBJ1-6|TRBV25-1|.
ASNPAGDSPLH
>TRBJ1-4|TRBV6-5|.
ASSYSGRGKEKLF
>TRBJ2-7|TRBV9|.
ASSGGTSGNEQY
>TRBJ2-7|TRBV12-5|once
ASGLSFEQY
>TRBJ2-7|TRBV11-1|.
ASSLATAYEQY
>TRBJ2-2|TRBV3-1/TRBV3-2|.
ASQNRYGTGELF
>TRBJ2-2|TRBV24-1|once
ATSGGGNTGELF